A selection of T cell receptor beta chains follows, all from one sample in a study of cytomegalovirus exposure and HLA in healthy donors. The repertoire was sequenced with immunoSEQ multiplex PCR; TCRdb's copy has only in-frame clones and lacks some. The data show 150,000 to 200,000 clones, 70% to 80% seen once. The specimen sequenced was PBMCs. The receptors were sampled from a woman aged 40 to 50 in good health and CMV-seronegative. The CDR3 runs from the conserved cysteine through the conserved F or W. The D gene is left open where the match is weak. A row's size may be missing; if present it is once, few, many or a size class.

>.|TRBJ1-3|TRBV5-1|.
CASSLPATERNTIYF
TGCGCCAGCAGCTTGCCGGCGACTGAGAGAAACACCATATATTTT
>.|TRBJ2-7|TRBV9|few
CASSVAGGESYEQYF
TGTGCCAGCAGCGTCGCAGGCGGGGAGTCCTACGAGCAGTACTTC
>.|TRBJ2-1|TRBV6-5|.
CASSQTRNEQFF
TGTGCCAGCAGCCAGACTAGGAATGAGCAGTTCTTC
>.|TRBJ1-2|TRBV19|few
CASSILWAGADGYTF
TGTGCCAGTAGTATCCTCTGGGCAGGGGCGGATGGCTACACCTTC
>TRBD1|TRBJ1-2|TRBV27|once
CASSPTMGQGDYGYTF
TGTGCCAGCAGTCCGACCATGGGACAGGGCGACTATGGCTACACCTTC
>.|TRBJ2-5|TRBV5-6|few
CASSLGGFRETQYF
TGTGCCAGCAGCCTCGGAGGATTCCGAGAGACCCAGTACTTC
>.|TRBJ2-5|TRBV19|.
CASSMGSGETQYF
TGTGCCAGTAGTATGGGCAGTGGAGAGACCCAGTACTTC
>.|TRBJ1-5|TRBV7-2|.
CASSLLGRSNQPQHF
TGTGCCAGCAGCTTATTGGGCAGGAGCAATCAGCCCCAGCATTTT
>.|TRBJ1-5|TRBV6-5|.
CASSPFSNQPQHF
TGTGCCAGCAGTCCATTTAGCAATCAGCCCCAGCATTTT
>.|TRBJ1-1|TRBV28|.
CASSLFSGVNTEAFF
TGTGCCAGCAGTTTATTTTCAGGGGTTAACACTGAAGCTTTCTTT
>TRBD2|TRBJ2-5|TRBV5-4|few
CASSLAGGPEEQYF
TGTGCCAGCAGCTTAGCGGGAGGGCCGGAGGAGCAGTACTTC
>TRBD1|TRBJ1-2|TRBV6-1|.
CASGDRGNYGYTF
TGTGCCAGCGGTGACAGGGGTAACTATGGCTACACCTTC
>TRBD2|TRBJ2-7|TRBV27|once
CASSFKLAISYEQYF
TGTGCCAGCAGTTTTAAACTAGCGATCTCCTACGAGCAGTACTTC
>TRBD1|TRBJ1-1|TRBV2|few
CASSPGTGGGWAFF
TGTGCCAGCAGCCCTGGGACAGGTGGGGGGTGGGCTTTCTTT
>.|TRBJ1-1|TRBV7-9|.
CASSLLANTEAFF
TGTGCCAGCAGCTTACTAGCGAACACTGAAGCTTTCTTT
>TRBD2|TRBJ2-5|TRBV5-4|.
CASSLIGNGRVQETQYF
TGTGCCAGCAGCTTGATTGGTAACGGGAGGGTTCAAGAGACCCAGTACTTC